The subject of this entry is one T cell receptor (beta chain). The antigen remains undetermined. This record comes from a study of CD8+CD57+ T cells in acquired aplastic anemia. Study-wide context: 3 to 3.5 ug was the average amount of DNA from sorted CD4+ and CD8+ cells. Average CD4+ read depth in healthy donors was around 9.9 million reads.

CDR1 MGHDK and CDR2 SYGVNS come from the germline V gene. Between the trimmed V and J ends, which lost 8 bases and 8 bases, there was a span of 21 bases. The CDR3 sequence is 14 residues long. Genomic DNA constituted the template upon which TCR beta VDJ and CDR3 profiling was performed. TCRdb redid the calling of the reads with MiXCR, one entry per CDR3 protein. The table lists fewer than 45,000 distinct CDR3 sequences, approximately 73% of them singletons, with 22% in the top ten. Broader study findings: Researchers report that twenty-nine CD8+ CDR3 sequences appeared in both patients and controls. Patient and control CD8+ Simpson's diversity was not significantly different.

The chain joins TRBV25-1 to TRBJ1-2; D ambiguous. The origin of this receptor is a human donor in good health, serving as a control. Sequencing was performed on sorted CD4+, CD8+, or CD8+CD57+ T cells (not recorded which) from PBMCs. CDR3 bases: TGTGCCAGCCAAGGGTTCACAGCTTCCAGAGGCTACACCTTC. Translation: CASQGFTASRGYTF.